One and the same sample provided the 17 T cell receptor beta chains below, sequenced in a study of T cells in Graves' hyperthyroidism and ophthalmopathy. Amplified TCR beta CDR3 regions came from RNA transcripts. The primer set for the first-round RT-PCR of the TCR CDR3 was HTBI. TCRdb re-derived calls from the multiplex PCR reads in MiXCR, one entry per CDR3 protein. The table records hundreds of thousands of distinct CDR3 sequences, under 25% of them present only once. Sequenced: blood. Source of these receptors: a man in his thirties or forties with Graves' ophthalmopathy.

This chain links TRBV20-1 with TRBJ1-5; D call uncertain. The V and J ends lost 0 bases and 7 bases respectively, with 10 bases between them. Germline lookup yields CDR1 DFQATT and CDR2 SNEGSKA (reference sequence). The CDR3 contains 13 residues. CDR3 loop: CSAREYGLQPQHF. The CDR3, as DNA: TGCAGTGCTAGAGAATACGGGTTACAGCCCCAGCATTTT.

V and J are TRBV6-1 and TRBJ2-3; 11 nucleotides agree with TRBD2. After removal of 3 bases from V and 7 bases from J, the junction contained 3 bases not matched to a gene. In germline, CDR1 is MNHNS, CDR2 SASEGT. The CDR3 extends over 14 amino acids. The CDR3 nucleotides read TGTGCCAGCAGTGAGACTAGCGGGATTAATACGCAGTATTTT. It is translated as CASSETSGINTQYF.

The genes are TRBV6-2 or TRBV6-3 and TRBJ2-7, with D maybe TRBD1 (5 bases). Trimming took 6 bases from V and 3 from J, leaving 12 bases between them. The CDR3 runs 13 residues. In germline, CDR1 is MNHEY, CDR2 SVGEGT. The CDR3 DNA is TGTGCCAGCAGGGCATCCCAGGGCTACGAGCAGTACTTC. Its protein is CASRASQGYEQYF.

V and J are TRBV7-9 and TRBJ2-1; no clear D gene. The CDR3 runs to 14 residues. CDR1 is SEHNR and CDR2 is FQNEAQ in the germline V gene (reference sequence). V lost 5 bases to trimming and J lost 3 bases, with 11 bases between them. The CDR3 reads CASSGSGDYNEQFF. CDR3 bases: TGTGCCAGCAGCGGGTCCGGCGACTACAATGAGCAGTTCTTC.

The V gene is TRBV7-9, the J gene TRBJ2-2, with D perhaps being TRBD1 or TRBD2 (7 bases each). Germline CDR1 reads SEHNR; CDR2 reads FQNEAQ (reference sequence). Trimming shortened V by 3 bases and J by 1 base, and 9 bases separated the two germline ends. This CDR3 is 15 amino acids long. CDR3 sequence: CASSFRGGNTGELFF. The CDR3, as DNA: TGTGCCAGCAGCTTCAGGGGGGGGAACACCGGGGAGCTGTTTTTT.

This clonotype has a handful of counts. This chain connects TRBV2 to TRBJ2-3, with unresolved D. The ends were cut back, 4 bases at V and 2 bases at J, with 13 bases in the middle. CDR1 is SNHLY and CDR2 is FYNNEI in the germline V gene. The CDR3 is 15 residues long. Written as DNA, the CDR3 is TGTGCCAGCAGTGTAGGTGTTGGAAACACAGATACGCAGTATTTT. As protein: CASSVGVGNTDTQYF. The full variable domain, its missing parts supplied by reference TRBV2 and TRBJ2-3, is EPEVTQTPSHQVTQMGQEVILRCVPISNHLYFYWYRQILGQKVEFLVSFYNNEISEKSEIFDDQFSVERPDGSNFTLKIRSTKLEDSAMYFCASSVGVGNTDTQYFGPGTRLTVL.

The chain combines TRBV7-9 with TRBJ2-7; D is perhaps TRBD2 (6 bases). The CDR3 contains 15 residues. Trimming left V 5 bases short and J 2 bases short, with 16 bases between. From germline, CDR1 is SEHNR and CDR2 FQNEAQ (reference sequence). CDR3 region: CASSPGIAATYEQYF. As DNA, the CDR3 is TGTGCCAGCAGCCCCGGTATAGCGGCCACCTACGAGCAGTACTTC. The whole variable domain, remainder taken from reference TRBV7-9 and TRBJ2-7, is DTGVSQNPRHKITKRGQNVTFRCDPISEHNRLYWYRQTLGQGPEFLTYFQNEAQLEKSRLLSDRFSAERPKGSFSTLEIQRTEQGDSAMYLCASSPGIAATYEQYFGPGTRLTVT.

This clonotype was seen many times. The rearrangement joins TRBV3-1 to TRBJ2-7, with D perhaps being TRBD1 or TRBD2 (5 bases each). The CDR3 is 15 residues long. Trimming took 1 base from V and 2 from J, leaving 12 bases between them. Germline V gene lookup returns CDR1 LGHDT and CDR2 YNNKEL (reference sequence). In nucleotides, the CDR3 is TGTGCCAGCAGCCAAGCAGCAGGGAGCACCTACGAGCAGTACTTC. Translating gives CASSQAAGSTYEQYF.

This chain uses TRBV5-6 with TRBJ2-7; D is ambiguous. From germline, CDR1 is SGHDT and CDR2 YYEEEE. The V end lost 4 bases, the J end lost 5 bases, and 19 bases lay between the germline ends. The length of the CDR3 is 15 residues. DNA of the CDR3: TGTGCCAGCAGCCCAAGTGGCTTAGGGATACACGAGCAGTACTTC. Protein sequence: CASSPSGLGIHEQYF.

This clonotype was observed at least ten times. V usage is TRBV28 and J usage is TRBJ2-5, with TRBD1 matching over 10 bases. The CDR3 runs to 18 residues. V gave up 4 bases and J gave up 0 bases; unmatched junction bases: 11. CDR1 MDHEN and CDR2 SYDVKM come from the germline V gene. The CDR3 loop reads CASSSFRDRGTYQETQYF. The CDR3 DNA reads as TGTGCCAGCAGTTCCTTCCGGGACAGGGGCACGTACCAAGAGACCCAGTACTTC. The full variable domain, completed using reference TRBV28 and TRBJ2-5, is DVKVTQSSRYLVKRTGEKVFLECVQDMDHENMFWYRQDPGLGLRLIYFSYDVKMKEKGDIPEGYSVSREKKERFSLILESASTNQTSMYLCASSSFRDRGTYQETQYFGPGTRLLVL.

The chain recombines TRBV5-1 with TRBJ1-4; D gene ambiguous. Trimming pared 0 bases from V and 0 bases from J, leaving 6 bases between. The CDR3 is made up of 15 amino acids. CDR1 is SGHRS, CDR2 YFSETQ, per germline. The CDR3 sequence: CASSLERATNEKLFF. CDR3 bases: TGCGCCAGCAGCTTGGAGAGAGCAACTAATGAAAAACTGTTTTTT.

The V call is TRBV4-2, the J call TRBJ1-5; TRBD1 is a possible D gene (6 bases). CDR1 and CDR2 from the germline V gene are LGHNA and YNFKEQ. V lost 1 base, J lost 4 bases, and 11 bases lay in between. This CDR3 comprises 15 residues. The CDR3 DNA follows: TGTGCCAGCAGCCAAGGCATACAGGGAAATCAGCCCCAGCATTTT. This codes for CASSQGIQGNQPQHF.

This clonotype was recorded many times. The gene calls are TRBV28 and TRBJ2-1; 9 nucleotides match TRBD2. Germline CDR1 reads MDHEN; CDR2 reads SYDVKM. With V trimmed by 5 bases and J by 5 bases, 16 bases remained unmatched. This CDR3 has 18 residues. CDR3 nucleotides: TGTGCCAGCAGTGGTAGCGGGAGTGTGTCCCCCGCAAACAATGAGCAGTTCTTC. It encodes CASSGSGSVSPANNEQFF.

The chain's CDR3 is CASSSPGQLYEQYF. CDR3 bases: TGTGCCAGCAGTAGTCCGGGACAGCTCTACGAGCAGTACTTC. The chain recombines TRBV6-5 with TRBJ2-7; TRBD1 agrees at 7 bases. The V and J ends lost 5 bases and 3 bases, in that order; junction bases with no gene match: 7. Germline CDR1 MNHEY, CDR2 SVGAGI. CDR3 length: 14 amino acids.

The rearrangement uses TRBV5-1 and TRBJ2-1; TRBD2 matches at 7 bases. The CDR3 has 14 residues. The germline CDR1 and CDR2 sequences are SGHRS and YFSETQ. V lost 4 bases to trimming and J lost 6 bases; unmatched junction nucleotides: 7. CDR3: CASSREGGPNEQFF. The CDR3 bases are TGCGCCAGCAGCAGGGAGGGAGGTCCCAATGAGCAGTTCTTC.

V is TRBV2 and J is TRBJ1-4; D is unresolved. The germline CDR1 and CDR2 sequences are SNHLY and FYNNEI. The CDR3 consists of 13 residues. V lost 6 bases and J lost 6, with 11 bases in between. The CDR3: CASREQSYEKLFF. The CDR3 nucleotides are TGTGCCAGCAGGGAACAGAGCTATGAAAAACTGTTTTTT. Full variable domain (outside the CDR3, taken from reference TRBV2 and TRBJ1-4): EPEVTQTPSHQVTQMGQEVILRCVPISNHLYFYWYRQILGQKVEFLVSFYNNEISEKSEIFDDQFSVERPDGSNFTLKIRSTKLEDSAMYFCASREQSYEKLFFGSGTQLSVL.

This clonotype was seen ten or more times. The CDR3 coding sequence is TGTGCCAGCAGCCAAGATGCGGGAGCAGCAGATACGCAGTATTTT. It encodes CASSQDAGAADTQYF. V and J are TRBV3-1 and TRBJ2-3; 7 bases match TRBD2. Per the germline V gene, CDR1 is LGHDT and CDR2 is YNNKEL (reference sequence). J lost 4 bases, V lost 0 bases, and 4 bases had no gene match. The CDR3 runs 15 residues.